The 30 T cell receptor beta chains in this list originate from one sample, sequenced in a study of shared clonotypes between healthy human individuals. The assay was immunoSEQ multiplex PCR, and TCRdb's table has in-frame clones only and misses some. This table holds millions of clones, 90% to 95% found once. Sequences were obtained from naive CD4+ T cells from PBMCs. Sample subset: CD45RA+ positively selected. The receptors originated from a man aged 18 to 30 in good health. Some clones in this sample may be carry-over from other donors' samples.

This clone was counted a single time. CDR3 DNA sequence: TGCAGCGTTGAAGGTGGGACAGTTACCACCTACGAGCAGTACTTC. Translation: CSVEGGTVTTYEQYF. The V call is TRBV29-1, the J call TRBJ2-7; 7 bases map to TRBD1. In germline, CDR1 is SQVTM, CDR2 ANQGSEA. V trimming: 1 base; J trimming: 2 bases; junction bases outside the gene matches: 8. The CDR3 covers 15 residues.

V usage is TRBV5-4 and J usage is TRBJ2-1, with TRBD2 matching 10 bases. From germline, CDR1 is SGHNT and CDR2 YYREEE (reference sequence). The J segment lost 3 bases and the V segment lost 4 bases, leaving 10 bases of the junction unmatched. CDR3 length: 17 residues. The CDR3 sequence is CASSPGSGRRYYNEQFF. In nucleotides, the CDR3 is TGTGCCAGCAGCCCGGGTAGCGGGAGGCGATACTACAATGAGCAGTTCTTC. Full variable domain (rest looked up from reference TRBV5-4 and TRBJ2-1): ETGVTQSPTHLIKTRGQQVTLRCSSQSGHNTVSWYQQALGQGPQFIFQYYREEENGRGNFPPRFSGLQFPNYSSELNVNALELDDSALYLCASSPGSGRRYYNEQFFGPGTRLTVL.

V gene TRBV10-2 combines with J gene TRBJ2-2; 9 positions match TRBD2. The V segment lost 10 bases and the J segment 5 bases; nucleotides outside the gene matches: 17. Germline V CDR1 and CDR2: WSHSY, SAAADI. The CDR3 contains 17 residues. The CDR3 coding sequence is TGCGCCACCCGGGGGGGTGGCGGGAGGGCCAGGACCGGGGAGCTGTTTTTT. Its translation: CATRGGGGRARTGELFF.

At least ten counts were recorded for this clone. The chain carries TRBV5-6 and TRBJ2-1, with 7 bases identical to TRBD1. CDR1 is SGHDT, CDR2 YYEEEE, per germline. The CDR3 loop spans 15 amino acids. J was trimmed by 8 bases and V by 0 bases; bases with no gene match: 8. The CDR3: CASSLVDRVTDEQFF. The CDR3 coding sequence is TGTGCCAGCAGCTTGGTTGACAGGGTAACGGATGAGCAGTTCTTC.

V gene TRBV19 combines with J gene TRBJ2-5; the D gene is possibly TRBD1 (5 bases). Trimming left V 4 bases short and J 5 bases short, with 8 bases between. CDR3 length equals 12 residues. Germline V gene sequence: CDR1 LNHDA, CDR2 SQIVND (reference sequence). CDR3 residues: CASSTGPETQYF. The CDR3 DNA sequence: TGTGCCAGTAGTACAGGGCCGGAGACCCAGTACTTC.

This sequence joins TRBV18 and TRBJ2-7; no definite D call. From germline, CDR1 is KGHSH and CDR2 LQKENI. Between the trimmed V and J ends, which lost 3 bases and 6 bases, there was a span of 21 bases. This CDR3 spans 16 amino acids. For the CDR3, the DNA is TGTGCCAGCTCACCGGTCCATACAGCCTTGCCCACCGAGCAGTACTTC. This codes for CASSPVHTALPTEQYF.

This rearrangement joins TRBV29-1 to TRBJ1-2; 7 bases map to TRBD1. After removal of 6 bases from V and 3 bases from J, the junction contained 10 bases not matched to a gene. Per the germline V gene, CDR1 is SQVTM and CDR2 is ANQGSEA. This CDR3 spans 14 amino acids. CDR3 nucleotides: TGCAGCGTAGACCGGGACCAGGGGGACTATGGCTACACCTTC. This translates into CSVDRDQGDYGYTF.

This chain connects TRBV7-9 to TRBJ2-3, with D unclear. Trimming stripped 5 bases from V and 6 bases from J, with 9 bases between. The CDR3 runs 12 residues. Germline values: CDR1 SEHNR, CDR2 FQNEAQ (reference sequence). The CDR3 loop reads CASSPRMDTQYF. The CDR3 region has the DNA TGTGCCAGCAGCCCACGGATGGATACGCAGTATTTT.

Regarding this clone: One end of the junction fails to match germline, which may point to a read error. The rearrangement joins TRBV5-1 to TRBJ2-1; 13 bases are a match to TRBD2. Germline CDR1 and CDR2: SGHRS and YFSETQ. The CDR3 covers 15 residues. CDR3 loop: CASSAGTSGAWERFF. The CDR3 region has the DNA TGCGCCAGCAGCGCCGGGACTAGCGGGGCCTGGGAGCGGTTCTTC.

The genes are TRBV28 and TRBJ2-7; 8 bases agree with TRBD2. J lost 3 bases, V lost 4 bases, and 5 bases had no gene match. This CDR3 is 14 amino acids long. Germline assignment: CDR1 MDHEN and CDR2 SYDVKM. The CDR3 DNA sequence: TGTGCCAGCAGTTCGGAGCGGGAGAACTACGAGCAGTACTTC. It specifies CASSSERENYEQYF.

The rearrangement uses TRBV7-2 and TRBJ1-1, with D hard to call. Germline CDR1 and CDR2: SGHTA and FQGNSA. Trimming removed 1 base at V and 8 bases at J, with 11 bases between. The CDR3 is made up of 13 amino acids. CDR3 coding DNA: TGTGCCAGCAGCTTAGGACCCTACTTCGAAGCTTTCTTT. Translating gives CASSLGPYFEAFF.

The chain is built from TRBV28 and TRBJ1-4; the match to TRBD1 covers 10 bases. CDR3 length: 14 amino acids. From germline, CDR1 is MDHEN and CDR2 SYDVKM. V shed 7 bases and J 8 bases; nucleotides not matched to a gene: 7. CDR3 loop: CASTLTGGQEKLFF. The CDR3 DNA reads as TGTGCCAGCACCCTGACAGGGGGCCAGGAAAAACTGTTTTTT.

The chain carries TRBV11-2 and TRBJ2-7; D gene ambiguous. This CDR3 has 13 residues. The ends were cut back, 2 bases at V and 2 bases at J, with 7 bases in the middle. CDR1 is SGHAT, CDR2 FQNNGV, per germline. The CDR3 here is CASSLPHTYEQYF. The CDR3 region has the DNA TGTGCCAGCAGCTTACCTCACACCTACGAGCAGTACTTC. Based on the CDR3 plus reference TRBV11-2 and TRBJ2-7, the full variable domain is EAGVAQSPRYKIIEKRQSVAFWCNPISGHATLYWYQQILGQGPKLLIQFQNNGVVDDSQLPKDRFSAERLKGVDSTLKIQPAKLEDSAVYLCASSLPHTYEQYFGPGTRLTVT.

This chain uses TRBV5-1 with TRBJ2-7, with D tentatively TRBD1 (6 bases). In germline, CDR1 is SGHRS, CDR2 YFSETQ. The CDR3 runs to 15 residues. Trimming took off 4 bases at V and 6 bases at J, with 20 bases between the two ends. The CDR3 is CASSKYREVTSEQYF. The CDR3 bases are TGCGCCAGCAGCAAGTACAGGGAAGTTACGTCCGAGCAGTACTTC. Drawing the rest from reference TRBV5-1 and TRBJ2-7, the complete variable domain is KAGVTQTPRYLIKTRGQQVTLSCSPISGHRSVSWYQQTPGQGLQFLFEYFSETQRNKGNFPGRFSGRQFSNSRSEMNVSTLELGDSALYLCASSKYREVTSEQYFGPGTRLTVT.

This sequence joins TRBV9 and TRBJ2-7; weak D call: TRBD1 (5 bases). Trimming stripped 0 bases from V and 6 bases from J, with 13 bases between. Germline V lookup: CDR1 SGDLS, CDR2 YYNGEE. The CDR3 totals 14 residues. The CDR3, as DNA: TGTGCCAGCAGCGTAGGCAGGGCTCCTGGCGAGCAGTACTTC. Its translation: CASSVGRAPGEQYF.

The chain employs TRBV7-6 and TRBJ2-3, with 12 nucleotides matching TRBD2. V gave up 1 base and J gave up 5 bases; unmatched junction bases: 4. The CDR3 has 16 residues. Germline V gene lookup returns CDR1 SGHVS and CDR2 FNYEAQ. CDR3 bases: TGTGCCAGCAGCTTAGGACTAGCGGGAGCAATAGATACGCAGTATTTT. This encodes CASSLGLAGAIDTQYF.

The chain combines TRBV5-5 with TRBJ2-2; unclear D gene. V was cut by 5 bases and J by 1 base, with 3 bases left in between. In germline, CDR1 is SGHKS, CDR2 YYEKEE (reference sequence). There are 12 residues in the CDR3. CDR3 DNA sequence: TGTGCCAGCAGGCGGAACACCGGGGAGCTGTTTTTT. Translation gives CASRRNTGELFF.

The chain joins TRBV5-6 to TRBJ2-3, with 7 bases fitting TRBD1. The CDR3 length is 14 residues. Trimming at V came to 0 bases and at J to 8 bases, leaving 6 bases not matched to a gene. CDR1 SGHDT and CDR2 YYEEEE come from the germline V gene. The CDR3 here is CASSLDRGRGTQYF. The CDR3 DNA sequence: TGTGCCAGCAGCTTGGACAGGGGTCGAGGTACGCAGTATTTT.

Only one count was recorded for this clone. V and J are TRBV7-9 and TRBJ1-2; D is undetermined. Germline V gene sequence: CDR1 SEHNR, CDR2 FQNEAQ (reference sequence). V shed 5 bases and J shed 3 bases, with 16 bases lying between them. CDR3 size: 15 residues. The CDR3 loop is CASSTLLVGYYGYTF. In DNA form, the CDR3 reads TGTGCCAGCAGCACCCTATTGGTCGGCTACTATGGCTACACCTTC.

This clone appeared a single time. This sequence joins TRBV28 and TRBJ2-2, with 7 bases matching TRBD2. Per the germline V gene, CDR1 is MDHEN and CDR2 is SYDVKM. The length of the CDR3 is 15 residues. V was pared by 7 bases and J by 6 bases, with 11 bases of the junction left unmatched. The CDR3 region is CASIEISGSPGELFF. The CDR3 DNA reads TGTGCCAGCATTGAGATTAGCGGGTCACCCGGGGAGCTGTTTTTT.

This clone was detected only once. The chain joins TRBV28 to TRBJ2-1, with no clear D. V was shortened by 5 bases and J by 9 bases, with 5 bases between the two germline ends. The germline CDR1 and CDR2 sequences are MDHEN and SYDVKM. The CDR3 spans 10 residues. CDR3 amino acids: CASSRVEQFF. DNA of the CDR3: TGTGCCAGCAGTCGGGTTGAGCAGTTCTTC.

The rearrangement links TRBV2 to TRBJ2-5, with D possibly TRBD1 on 6 matching bases. The tail of the sequence fits TRBJ2-7 better, so the J call may be wrong. This CDR3 is 13 amino acids long. Germline CDR1 reads SNHLY; CDR2 reads FYNNEI. CDR3 nucleotides: TGTGCCAGCCGAATAGGACAGCACTACGAGCAGTACTTC. Residues: CASRIGQHYEQYF.

This clone is a singleton in its sample. The chain has TRBV5-6 and TRBJ2-7; TRBD1 matches at 7 bases. Trimming cost V 5 bases and J 6 bases; bases outside gene matches: 5. The V gene's germline CDR1 is SGHDT and CDR2 YYEEEE. The CDR3 has 12 amino acids. The chain's CDR3 is CASRGGLGEQYF. The CDR3 coding sequence is TGTGCCAGCAGAGGGGGCTTGGGCGAGCAGTACTTC.

The chain couples TRBV18 to TRBJ2-1; 10 positions match TRBD2. The germline CDR1 and CDR2 sequences are KGHSH and LQKENI. The V and J ends lost 8 bases and 7 bases, in that order; junction bases with no gene match: 11. The CDR3 is 15 residues long. The CDR3 protein is CASASSGRLGNEQFF. The CDR3 nucleotides are TGTGCCAGCGCCTCTAGCGGGAGATTGGGGAATGAGCAGTTCTTC.

The V call is TRBV21-1, the J call TRBJ2-3. TRBV21-1 is flagged as a pseudogene. This CDR3 comprises 14 residues. CDR3 nucleotides: TGTGCCAGCAGCAAAGACCTTAGCACAGATACGCAGTATTTT. Its protein is CASSKDLSTDTQYF.

About this clone: Additional DNA sequences in this sample encode the identical CDR3. V is TRBV19 and J is TRBJ1-1; no clear D. The CDR3 extends over 12 amino acids. Per germline, CDR1 LNHDA and CDR2 SQIVND (reference sequence). Trimming stripped 4 bases from V and 0 bases from J, with 3 bases between. Written as DNA, the CDR3 is TGTGCCAGTAGTAGGATGAACACTGAAGCTTTCTTT. Protein: CASSRMNTEAFF.

This sequence joins TRBV10-3 and TRBJ2-4; D gene uncertain. Deletions cut 3 bases from V and 0 bases from J, with 9 bases between. Germline values: CDR1 ENHRY, CDR2 SYGVKD. The CDR3 totals 15 residues. CDR3 region: CAISDPGRAKNIQYF. DNA of the CDR3: TGTGCCATCAGTGACCCCGGGCGAGCCAAAAACATTCAGTACTTC.

The genes are TRBV2 and TRBJ2-7; 11 nucleotides line up with TRBD2. V lost 3 bases, J lost 4 bases, and 20 bases stayed unmatched. This CDR3 spans 20 amino acids. Per germline, CDR1 SNHLY and CDR2 FYNNEI. CDR3 in DNA: TGTGCCAGCAGTGATAAAGAGGCGAGACTAGCGGGGATTTATACTTACGAGCAGTACTTC. Its translation is CASSDKEARLAGIYTYEQYF.

V is TRBV2 and J is TRBJ2-3; 11 nucleotides align to TRBD1. Germline V gene lookup returns CDR1 SNHLY and CDR2 FYNNEI. V was clipped by 7 bases and J by 6 bases; unmatched bases: 6. This CDR3 is 14 amino acids long. The CDR3 nucleotides read TGTGCCAGCAAGACGGACAGGGGGCCGGATACGCAGTATTTT. It translates to CASKTDRGPDTQYF.

The chain recombines TRBV28 with TRBJ2-7; D is undetermined. The CDR3 spans 11 residues. Germline lookup yields CDR1 MDHEN and CDR2 SYDVKM. V was cut by 8 bases and J by 1 base, with 6 bases left in between. CDR3: CASERSYEQYF. The CDR3 DNA is TGTGCCAGCGAGAGGTCCTACGAGCAGTACTTC.